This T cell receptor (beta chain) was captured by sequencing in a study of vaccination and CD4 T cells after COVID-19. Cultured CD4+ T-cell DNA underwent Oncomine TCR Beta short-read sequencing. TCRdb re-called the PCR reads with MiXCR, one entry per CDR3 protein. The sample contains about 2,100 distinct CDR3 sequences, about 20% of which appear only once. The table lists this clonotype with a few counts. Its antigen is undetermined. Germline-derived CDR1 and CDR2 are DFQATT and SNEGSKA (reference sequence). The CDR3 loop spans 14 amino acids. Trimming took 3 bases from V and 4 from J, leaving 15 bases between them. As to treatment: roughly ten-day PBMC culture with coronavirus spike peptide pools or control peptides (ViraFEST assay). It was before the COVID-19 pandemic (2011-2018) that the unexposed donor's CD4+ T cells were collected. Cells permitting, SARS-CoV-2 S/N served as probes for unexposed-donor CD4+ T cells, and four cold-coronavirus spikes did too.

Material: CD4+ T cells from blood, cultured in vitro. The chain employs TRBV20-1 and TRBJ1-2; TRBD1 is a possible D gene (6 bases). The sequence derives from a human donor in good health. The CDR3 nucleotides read TGCAGTGCTAGTCCCCAGGGGCAAAGCTATGGCTACACCTTC. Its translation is CSASPQGQSYGYTF.